The 8 T cell receptor beta chains below all came from one sample that was sequenced in a study of blood T cell repertoires in COVID-19 (dated by TCRdb to 2019 to 2021). The library was generated by the immunoSEQ multiplex PCR assay. TCRdb took this table from immuneACCESS and kept in-frame rearrangements with V and J called. Such tables lack part of the clones; where checked against another copy, unresolved V genes explain under half of the gap, and the rest is unexplained. The table for this sample lists about 150,000 clones; approximately 86% of them were counted only once. The ten largest clones add up to 6.2% of the sample. Sequencing was carried out using PBMCs or T cells enriched from blood (not recorded which). The receptors stem from a middle-aged woman who had recovered from COVID-19.

This rearrangement joins TRBV19 to TRBJ1-2; maybe TRBD1 (6 bases). The CDR3 runs to 14 residues. Looked up from germline, CDR1 is LNHDA and CDR2 is SQIVND (reference sequence). V gave up 5 bases and J gave up 4 bases, with 14 bases separating them. The CDR3 region has the DNA TGTGCCAGTAGTCCGTTTGGGGGCTTCTATGGCTACACCTTC. Its translation is CASSPFGGFYGYTF.

This chain joins TRBV7-9 and TRBJ1-1; D not resolved. This CDR3 is 12 amino acids long. The germline V gene has CDR1 SEHNR and CDR2 FQNEAQ (reference sequence). V dropped 7 bases and J dropped 11 bases, with 17 bases sitting between them. The CDR3 DNA follows: TGTGCCAGCACCCCGGCCCCCCCGGAGGCTTTCTTT. Translating gives CASTPAPPEAFF.

This chain connects TRBV5-4 to TRBJ1-2; no clear D gene. The CDR3 loop spans 15 amino acids. CDR1 SGHNT and CDR2 YYREEE come from the germline V gene (reference sequence). Trimming took off 0 bases at V and 4 bases at J, with 13 bases between the two ends. This CDR3 reads CASSLVAGVSYGYTF. The CDR3 DNA follows: TGTGCCAGCAGCTTGGTGGCCGGGGTAAGCTATGGCTACACCTTC.

The chain recombines TRBV7-3 with TRBJ1-1; 9 nucleotides line up with TRBD1. Germline trimming cut 2 bases from V and 1 base from J; bases unmatched to any gene: 2. This CDR3 spans 15 amino acids. CDR1 is SGHTA, CDR2 FQGTGA, per germline. CDR3 amino acids: CASSLATGGNTEAFF. For the CDR3, the DNA is TGTGCCAGCAGCTTAGCGACAGGGGGGAACACTGAAGCTTTCTTT.

The V and J genes are TRBV4-1 and TRBJ1-2; 9 bases line up with TRBD1. J was trimmed by 4 bases and V by 7 bases; bases with no gene match: 10. The germline V gene has CDR1 MGHRA and CDR2 YSYEKL. The CDR3 runs 15 residues. The DNA of the CDR3 is TGCGCCAGCACCCCGGGACAGGGCGCGGCCTATGGCTACACCTTC. It is translated as CASTPGQGAAYGYTF.

The V gene is TRBV19, the J gene TRBJ2-7; D uncertain. The CDR3 loop spans 15 amino acids. V gave up 1 base and J gave up 3 bases, with 13 bases separating them. Germline-derived CDR1 and CDR2 are LNHDA and SQIVND (reference sequence). CDR3 nucleotides: TGTGCCAGTAGTATAGCCGATAGGAGAGGCTACGAGCAGTACTTC. Translation gives CASSIADRRGYEQYF.

The chain has TRBV7-8 and TRBJ2-1; 10 positions match TRBD2. This CDR3 spans 18 amino acids. Germline trimming cut 5 bases from V and 7 bases from J; bases unmatched to any gene: 17. Germline CDR1 SGHVS, CDR2 FQNEAQ. The CDR3 nucleotides read TGTGCCAGCAGCCCACGAGCCGGGACTAGCGCGGTGAGGAATGAGCAGTTCTTC. As protein: CASSPRAGTSAVRNEQFF.

This chain connects TRBV15 to TRBJ2-7; possible D gene TRBD2, 6 bases. This CDR3 is built from 15 residues. Germline assignment: CDR1 LNHNV and CDR2 YYDKDF (reference sequence). The ends were cut back, 0 bases at V and 3 bases at J, with 12 bases in the middle. The CDR3 loop reads CATSRDRGTLYEQYF. The CDR3 DNA follows: TGTGCCACCAGCAGAGATCGGGGGACCCTCTACGAGCAGTACTTC.